This T cell receptor (beta chain) originates from a study of identical twins (dated by TCRdb to the mid-2010s). Regarding the research as a whole: To test whether fetal clonotypes persist, this study deep-sequenced TCR alpha and beta repertoires from monozygotic twins, from unrelated adults of various ages, and from cord blood. To rule out contamination, replicate twin experiments were performed at different times with different library preparation protocols. Findings and caveats that apply to the study as a whole: Because the same donors could not be followed over many years, the conclusions depended on cross-sectional statistical analysis. A weaker excess of twin sharing was found in beta out-of-frame sequences because the signal-to-noise ratio was lowered by fewer shared sequences. Compared with coincidental sharing between unrelated individuals, out-of-frame TCR alpha sequences shared between twins had an excess of sequences with low generation probability. Out-of-frame TCR alpha sharing in monozygotic twins was systematically underestimated by recombination models, whereas sharing between unrelated individuals was in agreement with the recombination models. Invariant T cells such as MAIT and iNKT could partly confound zero-insertion analyses, although diverse VJ usage argued against such confounding for most clonotypes. Fewer insertions were carried by abundant cord blood beta clonotypes; a weaker similar trend was observed in young adult naive repertoires, while no such trend was observed in memory repertoires.

Libraries were built with 5' RACE. The data were produced on an Illumina HiSeq 2000. Template switching introduced a universal primer binding site; the final cDNA contained a unique molecular identifier, enabling accurate counting of TCR cDNA molecules. Specific primers in the conserved constant-segment region were used to synthesize first-strand cDNA for the TCR alpha and beta chains. To control for contamination, every cDNA library carried two barcodes: a SMART-Mk sample barcode plus Illumina barcodes. TruSeq adapter sequences and Illumina sample barcodes were added in two successive PCR steps. Sequencing of the TCR alpha and beta cDNA libraries was done on the Illumina HiSeq platform using custom primers. Per the source publication's procedure: MiGEC processed the raw reads to extract unique molecular identifiers, while MiXCR was used to determine the CDR3 positions. For each individual, recombination models were inferred using an EM algorithm with the repgenHMM and IGoR tools. Shared clonotypes were analyzed with the tcR package in R, and sharing was normalized by the product of cloneset sizes. To study raw recombination free of thymic and clonal selection effects, out-of-frame nonproductive sequences were analyzed. Using fastp at Q25 and MiXCR, TCRdb reprocessed the public reads and kept productive beta chains. Merged by CDR3 protein, the rows form single entries marked with the most common genes and DNA. TCRdb's processing, not the authors', yielded these V and J calls. The sample data list roughly 250,000 distinct CDR3 sequences, and over 13% of these were observed just once. The ten top clones hold 7% to 9% of the sample.

Every donor in the study was a healthy Caucasian. Miltenyi CD45RO+ enrichment and human naive T-cell isolation kits were used to isolate memory (CD45RO+) and naive T cells from PBMC. V gives up 6 bases and J gives up 4 bases, and the segment between their germline ends measures 18 bases. From the cysteine through the phenylalanine, the CDR3 covers 15 amino acids. Just the 45-base CDR3 DNA is kept, in frame starting at base 1. This clonotype was observed many times. The antigen it recognizes is unknown. There are no base qualities to consult, and no much larger clone falls within one base. Material for sequencing was memory (CD45RO+) T cells sorted from blood. In light of the paper, this sample's cell subset or site label describes: CD45RO+ enriched T cells. The chain uses TRBV12-3 or TRBV12-4 and TRBJ1-1; a tentative D call is TRBD1 (6 bases match). This TCR came from a woman between 18 and 30 years old in good health. The CDR3 protein sequence reads: CASRLSGGGGTEAFF. The sequence in DNA is TGTGCCAGCAGGCTTAGCGGTGGAGGGGGCACTGAAGCTTTCTTT.